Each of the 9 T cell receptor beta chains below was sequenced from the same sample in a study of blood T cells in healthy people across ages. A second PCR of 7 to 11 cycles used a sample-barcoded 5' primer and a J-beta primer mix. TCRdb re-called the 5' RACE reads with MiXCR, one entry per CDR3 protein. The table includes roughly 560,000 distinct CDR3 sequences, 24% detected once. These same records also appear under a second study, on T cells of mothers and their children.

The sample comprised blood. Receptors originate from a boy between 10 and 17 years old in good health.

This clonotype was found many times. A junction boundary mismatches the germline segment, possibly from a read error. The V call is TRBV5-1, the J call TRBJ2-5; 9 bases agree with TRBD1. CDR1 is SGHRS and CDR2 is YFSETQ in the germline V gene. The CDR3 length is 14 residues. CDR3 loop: CASSRQGGEETQYF. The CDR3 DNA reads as TGTGCCAGCAGTAGACAGGGGGGGGAAGAGACCCAGTACTTC.

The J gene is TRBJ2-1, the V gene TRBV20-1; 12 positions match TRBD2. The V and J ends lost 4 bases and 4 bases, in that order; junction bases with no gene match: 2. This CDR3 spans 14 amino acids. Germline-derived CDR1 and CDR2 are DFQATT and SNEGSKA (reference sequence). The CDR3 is CSAKLAGGYNEQFF. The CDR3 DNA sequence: TGCAGTGCTAAACTAGCGGGGGGATACAATGAGCAGTTCTTC.

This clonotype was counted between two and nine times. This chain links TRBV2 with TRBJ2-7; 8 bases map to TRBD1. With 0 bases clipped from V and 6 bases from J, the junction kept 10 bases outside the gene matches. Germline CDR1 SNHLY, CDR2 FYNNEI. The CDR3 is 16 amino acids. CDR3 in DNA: TGTGCCAGCAGTGAAGCGCAGGGGGCCCTAATTGCCGAGCAGTACTTC. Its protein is CASSEAQGALIAEQYF.

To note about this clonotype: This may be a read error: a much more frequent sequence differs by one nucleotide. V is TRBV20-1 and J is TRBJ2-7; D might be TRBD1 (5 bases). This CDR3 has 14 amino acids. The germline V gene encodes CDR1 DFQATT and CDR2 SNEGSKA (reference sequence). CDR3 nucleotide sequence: TGCAGTGCTAGAGTAATGGACAACTCCTACGGGCAGTACTTC. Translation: CSARVMDNSYGQYF.

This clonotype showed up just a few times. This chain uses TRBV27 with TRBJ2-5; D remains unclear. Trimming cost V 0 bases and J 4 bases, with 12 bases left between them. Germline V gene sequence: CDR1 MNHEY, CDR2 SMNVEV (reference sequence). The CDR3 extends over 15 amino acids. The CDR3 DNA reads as TGTGCCAGCAGTTTATCCACAGTGTTTCCAGAGACCCAGTACTTC. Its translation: CASSLSTVFPETQYF.

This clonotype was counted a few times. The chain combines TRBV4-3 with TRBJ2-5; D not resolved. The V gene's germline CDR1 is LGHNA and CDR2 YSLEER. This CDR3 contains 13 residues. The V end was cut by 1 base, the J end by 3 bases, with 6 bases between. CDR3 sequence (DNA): TGCGCCAGCAGCCAAGGGCATGAAGAGACCCAGTACTTC. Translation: CASSQGHEETQYF.

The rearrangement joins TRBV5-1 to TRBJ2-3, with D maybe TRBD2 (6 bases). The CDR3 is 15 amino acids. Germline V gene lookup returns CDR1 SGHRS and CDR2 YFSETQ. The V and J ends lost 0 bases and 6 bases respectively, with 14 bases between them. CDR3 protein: CASSLDSSAVDTQYF. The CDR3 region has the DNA TGCGCCAGCAGCTTGGATTCTAGCGCGGTGGATACGCAGTATTTT.

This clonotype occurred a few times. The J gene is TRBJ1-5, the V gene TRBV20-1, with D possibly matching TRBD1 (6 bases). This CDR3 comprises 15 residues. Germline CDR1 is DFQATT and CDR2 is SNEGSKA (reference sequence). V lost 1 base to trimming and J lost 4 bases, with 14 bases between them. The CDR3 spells CSARAGWGQNQPQHF. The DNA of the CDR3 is TGCAGTGCTAGAGCCGGGTGGGGGCAAAATCAGCCCCAGCATTTT.

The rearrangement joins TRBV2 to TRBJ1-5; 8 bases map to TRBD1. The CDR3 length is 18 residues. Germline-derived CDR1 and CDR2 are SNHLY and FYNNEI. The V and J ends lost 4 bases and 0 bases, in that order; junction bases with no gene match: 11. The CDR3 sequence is CASSGMGQASYSNQPQHF. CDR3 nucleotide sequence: TGTGCCAGCAGTGGAATGGGACAGGCGAGTTATAGCAATCAGCCCCAGCATTTT. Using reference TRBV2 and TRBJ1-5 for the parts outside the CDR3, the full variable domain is EPEVTQTPSHQVTQMGQEVILRCVPISNHLYFYWYRQILGQKVEFLVSFYNNEISEKSEIFDDQFSVERPDGSNFTLKIRSTKLEDSAMYFCASSGMGQASYSNQPQHFGDGTRLSIL.